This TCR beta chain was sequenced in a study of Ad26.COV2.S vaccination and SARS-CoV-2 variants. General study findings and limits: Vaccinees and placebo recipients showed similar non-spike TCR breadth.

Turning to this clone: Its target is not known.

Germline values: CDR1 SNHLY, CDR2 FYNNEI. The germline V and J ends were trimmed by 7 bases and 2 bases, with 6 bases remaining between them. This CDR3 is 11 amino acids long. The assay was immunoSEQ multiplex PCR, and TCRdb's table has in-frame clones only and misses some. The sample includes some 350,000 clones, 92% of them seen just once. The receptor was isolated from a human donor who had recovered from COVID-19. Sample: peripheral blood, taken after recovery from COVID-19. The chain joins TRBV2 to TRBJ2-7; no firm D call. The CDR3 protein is CASNPTYEQYF. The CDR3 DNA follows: TGTGCCAGCAACCCCACCTACGAGCAGTACTTC.